The subject of this entry is one T cell receptor (beta chain). Its specificity is unknown. This record comes from a study of long-term antiretroviral therapy in people with HIV. Study-wide findings and caveats: Relative to transplant donor controls, diversity remained lower despite increasing after ART. Pre-ART-expanded clones dominated the repertoire at all time points.

Running of the v3.0 immunoSEQ assay took place at survey level. Assay used: immunoSEQ multiplex PCR; TCRdb lists only in-frame clones, some missing. The data contain roughly 42,000 clones, around 86% of them singletons. The sequencing used unsorted PBMCs, collected 0.1 years before starting antiretroviral therapy. This sequence originates from a woman in her 50s with HIV.

CDR3 DNA sequence: TGTGCCAGCAGCCCAACTAGCGGGGGGGCAGAAGAGACCCAGTACTTC. Amino acid sequence: CASSPTSGGAEETQYF. The chain employs TRBV11-2 and TRBJ2-5; 13 nucleotides align to TRBD2. There are 16 residues in the CDR3. After removal of 5 bases from V and 3 bases from J, the junction contained 6 bases not matched to a gene. Germline V gives CDR1 SGHAT, CDR2 FQNNGV.